These 8 T cell receptor beta chains were sequenced from one sample in a study of CD8+ T cells in alopecia areata. Extraction and reverse transcription of RNA yielded cDNA as the sequencing template. Assay: immunoSEQ multiplex PCR; the TCRdb copy retains only in-frame clones and omits some. The sample records roughly 60,000 clones, about 43% being singletons. Specified treatment: oral pan-JAK inhibitor, 5-10 mg twice daily. The sample was CD8+ T cells sorted from blood, taken at approximately week 37, from a patient treated with tofacitinib. These receptors were collected from a human donor with alopecia areata.

The chain employs TRBV28 and TRBJ2-7, with 11 bases identical to TRBD2. Per the germline V gene, CDR1 is MDHEN and CDR2 is SYDVKM. V was clipped by 6 bases and J by 2 bases; unmatched bases: 9. The CDR3 loop spans 16 amino acids. CDR3 sequence: CASSRLTSGAAYEQYF. The DNA for the CDR3 is TGTGCCAGCAGCCGCCTGACTAGCGGGGCGGCCTACGAGCAGTACTTC.

The chain uses TRBV30 and TRBJ1-5; D not resolved. CDR3 length: 13 amino acids. Germline CDR1 GTSNPN, CDR2 SVGIG (reference sequence). V dropped 4 bases and J dropped 4 bases, with 11 bases sitting between them. CDR3 DNA sequence: TGTGCCTGGACCGAGGACGGAAATCAGCCCCAGCATTTT. Protein sequence: CAWTEDGNQPQHF.

In this sample, this clone turned up a few times. The CDR3 DNA is TGCGCCAGCAGCTTGGGGGTAGCGCTCGACAATGAGCAGTTCTTC. Protein: CASSLGVALDNEQFF. The gene calls are TRBV5-1 and TRBJ2-1; D may be TRBD2 (5 bases). Trimming cost V 0 bases and J 5 bases, with 12 bases left between them. The CDR3 has 15 amino acids. Germline V gives CDR1 SGHRS, CDR2 YFSETQ.

The chain is built from TRBV27 and TRBJ1-5; D is uncertain. The CDR3 covers 16 residues. V lost 5 bases to trimming and J lost 0 bases, with 14 bases between them. Germline CDR1 and CDR2: MNHEY and SMNVEV (reference sequence). The CDR3 sequence is CASSIGLPYSNQPQHF. The CDR3 DNA is TGTGCCAGCAGTATAGGACTGCCTTATAGCAATCAGCCCCAGCATTTT.

The chain links TRBV4-1 to TRBJ2-7; no reliable D call. Germline V gives CDR1 MGHRA, CDR2 YSYEKL. The germline V and J ends were trimmed by 0 bases and 6 bases, with 12 bases remaining between them. The CDR3 is 14 residues long. The CDR3 sequence: CASSQDVAALEQYF. The CDR3 DNA is TGCGCCAGCAGCCAAGATGTCGCGGCCCTCGAGCAGTACTTC.

This chain joins TRBV4-1 and TRBJ2-2; D possibly corresponds to TRBD2 (5 bases). Per the germline V gene, CDR1 is MGHRA and CDR2 is YSYEKL. The CDR3 runs to 17 residues. V gave up 0 bases and J gave up 4 bases, with 15 bases separating them. The CDR3 coding sequence is TGCGCCAGCAGCCAAGATCCGGGAACGGCGACCACCGGGGAGCTGTTTTTT. This sequence encodes CASSQDPGTATTGELFF.

There are a few counts of this clone. This sequence joins TRBV30 and TRBJ2-7; D gene ambiguous. The CDR3 covers 11 residues. Germline lookup yields CDR1 GTSNPN and CDR2 SVGIG (reference sequence). The germline V and J ends were trimmed by 1 base and 2 bases, with 3 bases remaining between them. The CDR3 spells CAWSGPYEQYF. CDR3 in DNA: TGTGCCTGGAGTGGGCCCTACGAGCAGTACTTC.

The rearrangement links TRBV5-1 to TRBJ2-1; 7 nucleotides line up with TRBD1. Germline V gene data show CDR1 as SGHRS and CDR2 as YFSETQ. V lost 0 bases, J lost 2 bases, and 5 bases stayed unmatched. The length of the CDR3 is 16 residues. The CDR3 coding sequence is TGCGCCAGCAGCTTGGATGCAGGGGGTACCTACAATGAGCAGTTCTTC. This gives the protein CASSLDAGGTYNEQFF.